One and the same sample provided the 29 T cell receptor beta chains below, sequenced in a study of OX40 agonist ivuxolimab in advanced cancers. The data were produced by immunoSEQ multiplex PCR, yet TCRdb's version contains in-frame clones alone and is incomplete. This repertoire shows more than 65,000 clones, around 85% found once; its top ten account for roughly 0.8%. Sequenced material: CD4+ or CD8+ T cells sorted from blood, taken in a trial of the OX40 agonist ivuxolimab. The receptors here all came from an adult with an advanced solid tumor such as melanoma, head and neck, liver or kidney cancer.

The genes are TRBV28 and TRBJ2-7; D gene ambiguous. Trimming shortened V by 2 bases and J by 5 bases, and 4 bases separated the two germline ends. This CDR3 is 11 amino acids long. Germline CDR1 MDHEN, CDR2 SYDVKM. Here the CDR3 reads CASSLLDEQYF. DNA of the CDR3: TGTGCCAGCAGTTTACTCGACGAGCAGTACTTC.

This chain links TRBV4-2 with TRBJ2-3; 8 bases map to TRBD2. V gave up 2 bases and J gave up 5 bases; unmatched junction bases: 9. Germline V gene data show CDR1 as LGHNA and CDR2 as YNFKEQ. This CDR3 region has 16 residues. In DNA form, the CDR3 reads TGTGCCAGCAGCCAAACTGGGACTAGAGGGGAAGATACGCAGTATTTT. It is translated as CASSQTGTRGEDTQYF.

The V gene is TRBV5-6, the J gene TRBJ1-5; TRBD1 matches 8 bases. CDR3 size: 15 residues. V gave up 3 bases and J gave up 0 bases; unmatched junction bases: 2. Looked up from germline, CDR1 is SGHDT and CDR2 is YYEEEE. CDR3 in amino acids: CASSYRGISNQPQHF. In nucleotides, the CDR3 is TGTGCCAGCAGCTACAGGGGGATTAGCAATCAGCCCCAGCATTTT.

Only one count was recorded for this clone. This chain links TRBV7-2 with TRBJ2-4, with TRBD2 matching over 11 bases. V shed 2 bases, J shed 8 bases, and the junction held 8 bases outside the gene matches. Germline V CDR1 and CDR2: SGHTA, FQGNSA. The CDR3 is 16 amino acids. In DNA, the CDR3 is TGTGCCAGCAGCTTAACTAGCGGGGGCCCTGCCCACATTCAGTACTTC. Its protein is CASSLTSGGPAHIQYF.

The genes are TRBV29-1 and TRBJ2-5; D is perhaps TRBD1 (5 bases). The V end lost 1 base, the J end lost 5 bases, and 20 bases lay between the germline ends. The length of the CDR3 is 16 residues. Germline lookup yields CDR1 SQVTM and CDR2 ANQGSEA. This chain's CDR3 is CSVEGRARAKQETQYF. For the CDR3, the DNA is TGCAGCGTTGAAGGAAGGGCCAGGGCCAAGCAGGAGACCCAGTACTTC. Full variable domain (remainder filled in from reference TRBV29-1 and TRBJ2-5): SAVISQKPSRDICQRGTSLTIQCQVDSQVTMMFWYRQQPGQSLTLIATANQGSEATYESGFVIDKFPISRPNLTFSTLTVSNMSPEDSSIYLCSVEGRARAKQETQYFGPGTRLLVL.

This clone occurred once. This sequence joins TRBV18 and TRBJ2-5, with D hard to call. This CDR3 has 12 residues. Germline assignment: CDR1 KGHSH and CDR2 LQKENI. The germline V and J ends were trimmed by 2 bases and 3 bases, with 4 bases remaining between them. As DNA, the CDR3 is TGTGCCAGCTCACCAGGGGAAGAGACCCAGTACTTC. Translated, it gives CASSPGEETQYF.

The chain has TRBV6-1 and TRBJ1-2; tentatively, D is TRBD1 (5 bases). Germline V lookup: CDR1 MNHNS, CDR2 SASEGT. The ends were cut back, 4 bases at V and 4 bases at J, with 19 bases in the middle. This CDR3 spans 16 amino acids. CDR3 bases: TGTGCCAGCAGTGCGCTTAACAGGCGTGCGGCCTATGGCTACACCTTC. This sequence encodes CASSALNRRAAYGYTF.

This clone appeared a single time. The rearrangement links TRBV29-1 to TRBJ2-3, with 7 bases matching TRBD1. V dropped 6 bases and J dropped 3; count of bases not matched to a gene: 9. Germline V CDR1 and CDR2: SQVTM, ANQGSEA. The CDR3 loop spans 14 amino acids. CDR3 in amino acids: CSVDRAGGTDTQYF. CDR3 in DNA: TGCAGCGTCGATCGGGCAGGGGGTACAGATACGCAGTATTTT.

There are a few counts of this clone. The gene calls are TRBV5-1 and TRBJ1-1, with D unresolved. This CDR3 has 11 amino acids. V dropped 3 bases and J dropped 7 bases, with 7 bases sitting between them. In germline, CDR1 is SGHRS, CDR2 YFSETQ. The CDR3 here is CASSSGVEAFF. The CDR3 DNA follows: TGCGCCAGCAGCTCGGGAGTTGAAGCTTTCTTT.

This clone was seen a handful of times. The chain is built from TRBV7-2 and TRBJ1-1, with 10 bases matching TRBD1. Germline lookup yields CDR1 SGHTA and CDR2 FQGNSA. CDR3 length: 12 residues. J lost 10 bases, V lost 4 bases, and 3 bases had no gene match. The CDR3 DNA reads as TGTGCCAGCAGCTCGCGGGACAGGGGAGCTTTCTTT. It is translated as CASSSRDRGAFF.

The chain links TRBV6-5 to TRBJ2-3; TRBD2 aligns across 7 bases. Per germline, CDR1 MNHEY and CDR2 SVGAGI. The V and J ends lost 6 bases and 3 bases, in that order; junction bases with no gene match: 9. The CDR3 extends over 15 amino acids. CDR3 DNA: TGTGCCAGCAGCCCCACGTGGGGAGGGACAGATACGCAGTATTTT. Translating it yields CASSPTWGGTDTQYF.

The DNA for the CDR3 is TGTGCCAGAGGCTCGGGACGGAGTGAAAAACTGTTTTTT. Encoded protein: CARGSGRSEKLFF. The chain joins TRBV2 to TRBJ1-4; D possibly corresponds to TRBD1 (5 bases). The germline V gene encodes CDR1 SNHLY and CDR2 FYNNEI. V gave up 9 bases and J gave up 7 bases, with 15 bases separating them. The CDR3 is 13 residues long.

J is TRBJ2-2 and V is TRBV19; 8 nucleotides line up with TRBD1. The CDR3 contains 16 residues. V lost 6 bases to trimming and J lost 6 bases; unmatched junction nucleotides: 12. Germline V lookup: CDR1 LNHDA, CDR2 SQIVND (reference sequence). The CDR3 nucleotides read TGTGCCAGTAGGACAGGGGTACTAGGAGCTCCCGGGGAGCTGTTTTTT. Encoded protein: CASRTGVLGAPGELFF.

The chain combines TRBV5-1 with TRBJ2-7, with D possibly matching TRBD1 (6 bases). CDR1 is SGHRS, CDR2 YFSETQ, per germline. CDR3 length: 16 residues. The V gene lost 0 bases and the J gene lost 1 base, with 14 bases spanning the gap. DNA for the CDR3: TGCGCCAGCAGCTTGGCTTGGACAGCTACTTCCTACGAGCAGTACTTC. Translation: CASSLAWTATSYEQYF.

The rearrangement joins TRBV11-3 to TRBJ2-2, with no clear D. Per germline, CDR1 SGHNT and CDR2 YENEEA. The CDR3 loop spans 13 amino acids. The V and J ends lost 1 base and 6 bases respectively, with 6 bases between them. The CDR3: CASSLGWAGELFF. The CDR3, as DNA: TGTGCCAGCAGCTTAGGGTGGGCCGGGGAGCTGTTTTTT.

This clone appeared a few times. The J gene is TRBJ1-1, the V gene TRBV29-1; the D is unclear. This CDR3 comprises 12 residues. V shed 4 bases and J shed 7 bases, with 13 bases lying between them. Germline V gene lookup returns CDR1 SQVTM and CDR2 ANQGSEA. CDR3: CSVVRGISEAFF. CDR3 bases: TGCAGCGTTGTCCGGGGAATTAGTGAAGCTTTCTTT. The full variable domain, in which reference TRBV29-1 and TRBJ1-1 provide the parts outside the CDR3, is SAVISQKPSRDICQRGTSLTIQCQVDSQVTMMFWYRQQPGQSLTLIATANQGSEATYESGFVIDKFPISRPNLTFSTLTVSNMSPEDSSIYLCSVVRGISEAFFGQGTRLTVV.

The V gene is TRBV9, the J gene TRBJ1-1; 8 bases are shared with TRBD1. Trimming at V came to 4 bases and at J to 1 base, leaving 6 bases not matched to a gene. CDR1 and CDR2 (germline): SGDLS, YYNGEE. The CDR3 length is 15 residues. The CDR3 loop reads CASSPWTGSNTEAFF. The DNA of the CDR3 is TGTGCCAGCAGCCCCTGGACAGGGTCGAACACTGAAGCTTTCTTT. Drawing the rest from reference TRBV9 and TRBJ1-1, the complete variable domain is DSGVTQTPKHLITATGQRVTLRCSPRSGDLSVYWYQQSLDQGLQFLIQYYNGEERAKGNILERFSAQQFPDLHSELNLSSLELGDSALYFCASSPWTGSNTEAFFGQGTRLTVV.

V usage is TRBV7-2 and J usage is TRBJ2-1; the match to TRBD2 covers 13 bases. Germline V lookup: CDR1 SGHTA, CDR2 FQGNSA. Trimming removed 5 bases from V and 5 bases from J; junction bases left unmatched: 9. This CDR3 comprises 17 residues. The CDR3 loop is CASSTQGGLAGDNEQFF. In DNA form, the CDR3 reads TGTGCCAGCAGCACTCAAGGCGGACTAGCGGGGGACAATGAGCAGTTCTTC.

V is TRBV7-3 and J is TRBJ2-3, with 8 nucleotides matching TRBD2. Per germline, CDR1 SGHTA and CDR2 FQGTGA. The CDR3 runs to 15 residues. V dropped 3 bases and J dropped 0; count of bases not matched to a gene: 2. CDR3 sequence reads: CASSFSGISTDTQYF. In DNA, the CDR3 is TGTGCCAGCAGCTTTAGCGGGATTAGCACAGATACGCAGTATTTT.

The chain joins TRBV20-1 to TRBJ1-1, with a weak D call TRBD1 (5 bases). Germline V lookup: CDR1 DFQATT, CDR2 SNEGSKA (reference sequence). The CDR3 has 11 amino acids. V lost 3 bases to trimming and J lost 7 bases, with 9 bases between them. Written as DNA, the CDR3 is TGCAGTGCTAGCGGGACGATTGAAGCTTTCTTT. It specifies CSASGTIEAFF.

The chain couples TRBV5-6 to TRBJ1-6; no firm D call. Trimming removed 5 bases from V and 0 bases from J, with 6 bases in between. Germline values: CDR1 SGHDT, CDR2 YYEEEE. This CDR3 is 14 amino acids long. CDR3 protein: CASRSSSYNSPLHF. The CDR3 bases are TGTGCCAGCAGGTCCAGCTCCTATAATTCACCCCTCCACTTT.

This chain links TRBV5-4 with TRBJ2-5; TRBD2 agrees at 11 bases. This CDR3 comprises 15 residues. Germline CDR1 SGHNT, CDR2 YYREEE (reference sequence). With 4 bases clipped from V and 6 bases from J, the junction kept 8 bases outside the gene matches. CDR3 protein: CASSLTSGAVKTQYF. The CDR3 bases are TGTGCCAGCAGCCTGACTAGCGGGGCTGTGAAGACCCAGTACTTC.

This clone showed up just once. The chain is built from TRBV19 and TRBJ2-3; 8 bases align to TRBD2. Germline V CDR1 and CDR2: LNHDA, SQIVND (reference sequence). V was pared by 4 bases and J by 9 bases, with 12 bases of the junction left unmatched. The CDR3 is 15 residues long. CDR3 in DNA: TGTGCCAGTAGTACTACCGGGACTAGTTTTTGGACGCAGTATTTT. Its translation is CASSTTGTSFWTQYF.

CDR3 residues: CASSPSGGTGELFF. The CDR3 region has the DNA TGTGCCAGCAGCCCCTCAGGGGGGACCGGGGAGCTGTTTTTT. This rearrangement joins TRBV7-2 to TRBJ2-2; TRBD1 might be the D (7 bases). The CDR3 runs 14 residues. The V end lost 5 bases, the J end lost 5 bases, and 12 bases lay between the germline ends. Germline CDR1 reads SGHTA; CDR2 reads FQGNSA.

The rearrangement uses TRBV7-2 and TRBJ2-1; 8 positions agree with TRBD2. The CDR3 is made up of 13 amino acids. Germline V gives CDR1 SGHTA, CDR2 FQGNSA. Unmatched junction bases numbered 8, after V lost 5 bases and J lost 11 bases. The CDR3 protein is CASSQGAGGQQFF. The DNA of the CDR3 is TGTGCCAGCAGCCAAGGGGCGGGGGGTCAGCAGTTCTTC.

This chain joins TRBV11-3 and TRBJ2-1, with 7 bases that match TRBD2. Germline V gene lookup returns CDR1 SGHNT and CDR2 YENEEA. The junction had 12 bases not matched to a gene; V was cut back by 10 bases and J by 6 bases. The CDR3 is 14 residues long. This CDR3 reads CATTPGGKSNEQFF. CDR3 nucleotide sequence: TGTGCCACCACACCGGGAGGAAAGAGCAATGAGCAGTTCTTC.

The chain is built from TRBV6-5 and TRBJ1-2, with D perhaps matching TRBD1 (6 bases). This CDR3 contains 13 residues. Trimming cost V 8 bases and J 3 bases, with 13 bases left between them. Germline CDR1 MNHEY, CDR2 SVGAGI. The CDR3 loop reads CASGTQGDYGYTF. The DNA of the CDR3 is TGTGCCAGCGGCACACAGGGAGACTATGGCTACACCTTC.

The chain employs TRBV7-2 and TRBJ2-5; the match to TRBD2 covers 9 bases. The CDR3 loop spans 16 amino acids. Germline V CDR1 and CDR2: SGHTA, FQGNSA. J gave up 7 bases and V 1 base, and 10 bases lay outside the gene matches. The CDR3 DNA is TGTGCCAGCAGCTTAGTGCGAGCGGGGGGTCTTGGGACCCAGTACTTC. Translating it yields CASSLVRAGGLGTQYF.

The J gene is TRBJ2-3, the V gene TRBV5-5, with D perhaps matching TRBD2 (7 bases). Germline values: CDR1 SGHKS, CDR2 YYEKEE (reference sequence). Trimming cost V 3 bases and J 2 bases, with 16 bases left between them. The CDR3 loop spans 16 amino acids. As DNA, the CDR3 is TGTGCCAGCAGCTGGGGGGCTAGCGGACCCACAGATACGCAGTATTTT. This translates into CASSWGASGPTDTQYF.